Presented here are 4 T cell receptor beta chains from one specimen sequenced in a study of blood T cells in healthy people across ages. The use of a sample-barcoded 5' primer and a J-beta primer mix characterized a second PCR of roughly 6 to 11 cycles. TCRdb analysed the 5' RACE reads with MiXCR anew, one entry per CDR3 protein. The sample shows 1.5 million to 2 million distinct CDR3 sequences, under 30% of them seen only once. The sample taken for sequencing was blood. The source is a woman between 25 and 40 years old in good health.

This chain links TRBV10-1 with TRBJ1-5; D remains unclear. The CDR3 length is 13 residues. Per germline, CDR1 WNHNN and CDR2 SYGVQD (reference sequence). Trimming removed 8 bases from V and 4 bases from J, with 12 bases in between. CDR3 sequence reads: CASQNSENQPQHF. Written as DNA, the CDR3 is TGCGCCAGCCAGAACAGTGAGAATCAGCCCCAGCATTTT.

The CDR3 here is CATRRTANNEQFF. The CDR3 region has the DNA TGTGCCACCCGGAGGACAGCGAACAATGAGCAGTTCTTC. The chain carries TRBV28 and TRBJ2-1; D might be TRBD1 (6 bases). Looked up from germline, CDR1 is MDHEN and CDR2 is SYDVKM. The CDR3 extends over 13 amino acids. The V end lost 10 bases, the J end lost 5 bases, and 15 bases lay between the germline ends.

A few counts support this clonotype. The chain joins TRBV12-3 or TRBV12-4 to TRBJ1-2, with a tentative D call TRBD1 (6 bases). V shed 3 bases and J shed 8 bases, with 13 bases lying between them. The CDR3 totals 13 residues. The CDR3 loop reads CASSFQGREGYTF. The CDR3, as DNA: TGTGCCAGCAGTTTTCAGGGGCGAGAGGGCTACACCTTC.

In its sample, this clonotype was seen a few times. This rearrangement joins TRBV3-1 to TRBJ1-2; TRBD1 matches at 8 bases. V dropped 4 bases and J dropped 4; count of bases not matched to a gene: 8. CDR1 and CDR2 (germline): LGHDT, YNNKEL (reference sequence). CDR3 length: 15 amino acids. CDR3 residues: CASSRQGARPYGYTF. The DNA for the CDR3 is TGTGCCAGCAGCCGTCAGGGGGCGCGCCCCTATGGCTACACCTTC.